This is a list of T cell receptor beta chains from one sample in a study of human T cells and chemical hapten exposure. MiXCR, run by TCRdb on the RACE reads, gives a single entry per CDR3 protein. The table records more than 250,000 distinct CDR3 sequences, about 9.4% of them present only once. The specimen comprised whole blood, sampled in connection with sensitization to the hapten diphenylcyclopropenone (DPC). All receptors derive from a woman aged 40 to 50 with alopecia areata. Some clones in this sample may be carry-over from other donors' samples. The CDR3 runs from the conserved cysteine through the conserved F or W. D genes are given only for firm matches. Rows give clone size only sometimes, using once, few, many, or a class for an expanded clone.

V: TRBV6-6; length: 15; J: TRBJ2-3; D: TRBD2; size: -; CDR3: CASSYSGLAPDTQYF; DNA: TGTGCCAGCAGTTACTCGGGACTAGCGCCAGATACGCAGTATTTT
V: TRBV6-2/TRBV6-3; length: 16; J: TRBJ2-5; D: -; size: few; CDR3: CASSLLGGSGGETQYF; DNA: TGTGCCAGCTCCTTACTGGGGGGAAGTGGCGGAGAGACCCAGTACTTC
V: TRBV18; length: 15; J: TRBJ1-1; D: TRBD1; size: few; CDR3: CASSPPGQWDTEAFF; DNA: TGTGCCAGCTCACCACCGGGACAGTGGGACACTGAAGCTTTCTTT
V: TRBV10-3; length: 15; J: TRBJ1-3; D: TRBD1; size: -; CDR3: CAIRGTGAPGNTIYF; DNA: TGTGCCATCAGGGGGACAGGGGCGCCTGGAAACACCATATATTTT
V: TRBV27; length: 15; J: TRBJ1-5; D: -; size: many; CDR3: CASSLVGYSNQPQHF; DNA: TGTGCCAGCAGTTTGGTCGGTTATAGCAATCAGCCCCAGCATTTT
V: TRBV4-1; length: 15; J: TRBJ1-6; D: -; size: -; CDR3: CASSQEGAEDSPLHF; DNA: TGCGCCAGCAGCCAAGAAGGGGCTGAAGATTCACCCCTCCACTTT
V: TRBV5-6; length: 14; J: TRBJ2-7; D: TRBD1; size: few; CDR3: CASSLPRTGNEQYF; DNA: TGTGCCAGCAGCTTGCCGAGGACAGGAAACGAGCAGTACTTC
V: TRBV6-2/TRBV6-3; length: 16; J: TRBJ1-1; D: -; size: few; CDR3: CASRPEADSLNTEAFF; DNA: TGTGCCAGCAGACCAGAGGCCGACAGCCTAAACACTGAAGCTTTCTTT
V: TRBV29-1; length: 20; J: TRBJ2-3; D: TRBD2; size: -; CDR3: CSVALRTGLRTSGSVDTQYF; DNA: TGCAGCGTAGCACTGCGGACAGGCCTCCGGACTAGCGGGAGTGTCGATACGCAGTATTTT
V: TRBV28; length: 12; J: TRBJ2-7; D: TRBD2; size: few; CDR3: CASKAGPYEQYF; DNA: TGTGCCAGCAAAGCGGGACCCTACGAGCAGTACTTC
V: TRBV5-1; length: 14; J: TRBJ2-5; D: TRBD2; size: many; CDR3: CASSRLAGEETQYF; DNA: TGCGCCAGCAGCCGACTAGCGGGAGAGGAGACCCAGTACTTC
V: TRBV6-2/TRBV6-3; length: 13; J: TRBJ1-2; D: -; size: few; CDR3: CASSYSIVYGYTF; DNA: TGTGCCAGCAGTTACTCGATCGTCTATGGCTACACCTTC
V: TRBV29-1; length: 14; J: TRBJ2-5; D: -; size: -; CDR3: CSVEDWALRETQYF; DNA: TGCAGCGTTGAAGATTGGGCCCTTAGGGAGACCCAGTACTTC
V: TRBV15; length: 15; J: TRBJ2-5; D: -; size: many; CDR3: CATSRFQGGLETQYF; DNA: TGTGCCACCAGCAGATTTCAGGGGGGCTTGGAGACCCAGTACTTC
V: TRBV9; length: 15; J: TRBJ2-7; D: TRBD1; size: few; CDR3: CASSPAPGQVYEQYF; DNA: TGTGCCAGCAGCCCGGCTCCGGGACAGGTGTACGAGCAGTACTTC
V: TRBV20-1; length: 14; J: TRBJ1-2; D: -; size: many; CDR3: CSASPTDSNYGYTF; DNA: TGCAGTGCTAGCCCGACAGACTCTAACTATGGCTACACCTTC
V: TRBV18; length: 16; J: TRBJ1-1; D: TRBD1; size: -; CDR3: CASSPGTVLPNTEAFF; DNA: TGTGCCAGCTCCCCTGGGACAGTCCTACCCAACACTGAAGCTTTCTTT
V: TRBV29-1; length: 13; J: TRBJ1-2; D: TRBD1; size: many; CDR3: CSVGAGGSYGYTF; DNA: TGCAGCGTTGGTGCAGGGGGAAGCTATGGCTACACCTTC
V: TRBV14; length: 15; J: TRBJ2-2; D: TRBD2; size: -; CDR3: CASSPASGDTGELFF; DNA: TGTGCCAGCAGCCCTGCTAGCGGAGACACCGGGGAGCTGTTTTTT
V: TRBV2; length: 13; J: TRBJ2-3; D: -; size: few; CDR3: CASKPDQVDTQYF; DNA: TGTGCCAGCAAGCCCGATCAAGTGGATACGCAGTATTTT
V: TRBV11-2; length: 18; J: TRBJ2-3; D: -; size: -; CDR3: CASSLESGRYQSTDTQYF; DNA: TGTGCCAGCAGCTTAGAGTCCGGCAGATACCAGTCCACAGATACGCAGTATTTT
V: TRBV28; length: 12; J: TRBJ1-1; D: -; size: -; CDR3: CASSPRRAEAFF; DNA: TGTGCCAGCAGCCCAAGGAGGGCTGAAGCTTTCTTT
V: TRBV19; length: 14; J: TRBJ2-2; D: TRBD1; size: few; CDR3: CASPDRVDTGELFF; DNA: TGTGCCAGCCCGGACAGGGTGGACACCGGGGAGCTGTTTTTT
V: TRBV28; length: 17; J: TRBJ1-4; D: -; size: -; CDR3: CASSLRTWSTTNEKLFF; DNA: TGTGCCAGCAGTCTTCGGACCTGGTCTACAACTAATGAAAAACTGTTTTTT
V: TRBV6-1; length: 13; J: TRBJ2-4; D: -; size: -; CDR3: CASSEIRIDIQYF; DNA: TGTGCCAGCAGTGAAATTCGGATTGACATTCAGTACTTC
V: TRBV2; length: 14; J: TRBJ1-4; D: -; size: many; CDR3: CASSDGRRSEKLFF; DNA: TGTGCCAGCAGTGACGGGCGGAGGTCGGAAAAACTGTTTTTT
V: TRBV5-6; length: 16; J: TRBJ2-5; D: -; size: few; CDR3: CASSLFSTGPEETQYF; DNA: TGTGCCAGCAGCTTATTTTCGACAGGTCCCGAAGAGACCCAGTACTTC
V: TRBV11-2; length: 14; J: TRBJ1-1; D: -; size: -; CDR3: CASSLGRTNTEAFF; DNA: TGTGCCAGCAGCTTAGGACGGACGAACACTGAAGCTTTCTTT
V: TRBV20-1; length: 18; J: TRBJ2-6; D: -; size: -; CDR3: CSAPRDKRPGGGANVLTF; DNA: TGCAGTGCGCCGCGGGACAAAAGACCCGGCGGTGGGGCCAACGTCCTGACTTTC
V: TRBV24-1; length: 12; J: TRBJ2-7; D: -; size: -; CDR3: CATSEGAHEQYF; DNA: TGTGCCACCAGTGAAGGGGCCCACGAGCAGTACTTC
V: TRBV20-1; length: 13; J: TRBJ2-7; D: TRBD1; size: -; CDR3: CSARTGTTYEQYF; DNA: TGCAGTGCTAGGACAGGGACAACCTACGAGCAGTACTTC
V: TRBV3-1; length: 14; J: TRBJ1-1; D: -; size: few; CDR3: CASSQDRARPEAFF; DNA: TGTGCCAGCAGCCAAGATCGAGCCCGCCCTGAAGCTTTCTTT
V: TRBV6-5; length: 15; J: TRBJ2-7; D: TRBD2; size: few; CDR3: CASSYSGGRTYEQYF; DNA: TGTGCCAGCAGTTACTCCGGCGGGAGGACCTACGAGCAGTACTTC
V: TRBV4-3; length: 17; J: TRBJ2-7; D: -; size: -; CDR3: CASSQYEGGQGSYEQYF; DNA: TGCGCCAGCAGCCAATATGAAGGCGGGCAGGGCTCCTACGAACAGTACTTC
V: TRBV12-3/TRBV12-4; length: 14; J: TRBJ1-3; D: TRBD1; size: few; CDR3: CASGDRASGNTIYF; DNA: TGTGCCAGCGGAGACAGGGCCTCTGGAAACACCATATATTTT
V: TRBV20-1; length: 13; J: TRBJ1-1; D: -; size: -; CDR3: CSARVGADTEAFF; DNA: TGCAGTGCTAGAGTCGGGGCTGACACTGAAGCTTTCTTT
V: TRBV12-3/TRBV12-4; length: 13; J: TRBJ2-7; D: -; size: -; CDR3: CASSLDRNYEQYF; DNA: TGTGCCAGCAGTCTCGACAGAAATTACGAGCAGTACTTC
V: TRBV20-1; length: 17; J: TRBJ2-1; D: TRBD2; size: -; CDR3: CSAQKAGGLYPNHEQFF; DNA: TGCAGTGCTCAGAAAGCGGGAGGGCTATACCCTAACCATGAGCAGTTCTTC
V: TRBV24-1; length: 16; J: TRBJ1-2; D: TRBD1; size: few; CDR3: CATSGGTGTGIYGYTF; DNA: TGTGCCACCAGTGGGGGAACCGGGACAGGGATATATGGCTACACCTTC